This T cell receptor (beta chain) originates from a study of human T cells and chemical hapten exposure. Study details: Per-sample TCR yield variability stemmed mainly from small pooled library volume differences. Findings and caveats of the study: There was a positive correlation between PT1 expanded TCR counts and patch test score.

The germline CDR1 and CDR2 sequences are MNHEY and SVGEGT. Trimming took off 2 bases at V and 4 bases at J, with 12 bases between the two ends. CDR3 length equals 16 residues. As to time point: patch test 1, 2 weeks after DPC sensitization. Noted treatment: therapeutic diphenylcyclopropenone sensitization with weekly scalp DPC. TCRdb fed the RACE reads into MiXCR, producing one record per CDR3 protein. The top ten clones hold over 2% of a sample with about 380,000 distinct CDR3 sequences, 4% to 5.5% of them seen once. This clonotype appeared many times. Its antigen is still unknown. This sequence originates from a woman aged 45-60 years with alopecia areata. Some clones in this sample may be carry-over from other donors' samples. Specimen: whole blood, collected in connection with sensitization to the hapten diphenylcyclopropenone (DPC). V is TRBV6-2 or TRBV6-3 and J is TRBJ2-6, with unresolved D. CDR3 protein: CASSYPSTGGANVLTF. The CDR3 DNA sequence: TGTGCCAGCAGTTACCCCTCAACTGGGGGGGCCAACGTCCTGACTTTC.